The 21 T cell receptor beta chains below come from one sample, sequenced in a study of Graves' ophthalmopathy and Graves' hyperthyroidism. The authors amplified TCR beta CDR3 regions from RNA transcripts. An initial RT-PCR round employing HTBI primers preceded a second-round multiplex PCR. TCRdb re-analysed the multiplex PCR reads in MiXCR, keeping a single row per CDR3 protein. Found here are roughly 500,000 distinct CDR3 sequences, 13% to 15% of them singletons; the top ten hold around 9.8%. Sequencing was done on a sample of blood. Receptors originate from a woman aged 25 to 39 with Graves' ophthalmopathy.

The sample holds many counts of this clonotype. The chain employs TRBV6-5 and TRBJ1-2; 7 bases are shared with TRBD1. V was clipped by 0 bases and J by 2 bases; unmatched bases: 3. CDR1 MNHEY and CDR2 SVGAGI come from the germline V gene. The CDR3 spans 15 residues. CDR3 sequence: CASSYSDRLNYGYTF. Here the CDR3 DNA reads TGTGCCAGCAGTTACTCGGACAGGTTGAACTATGGCTACACCTTC.

This clonotype occurred many times. The chain has TRBV4-1 and TRBJ2-7; D ambiguous. Germline V gene lookup returns CDR1 MGHRA and CDR2 YSYEKL. This CDR3 has 13 residues. The germline V and J ends were trimmed by 1 base and 4 bases, with 8 bases remaining between them. CDR3 in amino acids: CASSQVSEYEQYF. CDR3 nucleotides: TGCGCCAGCAGCCAAGTATCTGAATACGAGCAGTACTTC.

This clonotype occurred many times. The chain links TRBV7-2 to TRBJ1-5; unclear D gene. The V end was cut by 3 bases, the J end by 0 bases, with 3 bases between. Germline assignment: CDR1 SGHTA and CDR2 FQGNSA. The CDR3 is made up of 13 amino acids. As DNA, the CDR3 is TGTGCCAGCAGCTTCCATAGCAATCAGCCCCAGCATTTT. Protein sequence: CASSFHSNQPQHF.

This clonotype occurred a few times. The germline gene is not matched at one end of the junction; a read error may be the cause. The V and J genes are TRBV11-2 and TRBJ2-7; 9 bases line up with TRBD1. CDR1 SGHAT and CDR2 FQNNGV come from the germline V gene. This CDR3 contains 15 residues. In nucleotides, the CDR3 is TGTGCCAGCAGCCAAGGACAGGGGACCTACTACGAGCAGTGCTTC. It translates to CASSQGQGTYYEQCF.

Worth noting for this clonotype: As the CDR3 is not closed by the conserved phenylalanine or tryptophan, this likely results from a read error. This rearrangement joins TRBV29-1 to TRBJ2-7; TRBD2 agrees at 11 bases. The V gene end was trimmed by 3 bases and the J gene end by 4 bases; junction bases not matched to a gene: 2. The CDR3 is made up of 13 amino acids. Germline loops: CDR1 SQVTM, CDR2 ANQGSEA. CDR3 sequence (DNA): TGCAGCGTTGAGCTAGCGGGAGGTTACGAGCAGTACTAC. Its translation: CSVELAGGYEQYY.

Only one count was recorded for this clonotype. A much larger clone is a single base away; this may be a read error. Likely a read error: the CDR3 ends without its conserved phenylalanine or tryptophan. The chain carries TRBV20-1 and TRBJ1-2, with 8 bases that match TRBD1. V dropped 1 base and J dropped 8; count of bases not matched to a gene: 9. The CDR3 is 14 amino acids. Germline V gives CDR1 DFQATT, CDR2 SNEGSKA (reference sequence). CDR3 coding DNA: TGCAGTGCTAGAGTAGTGACAGGGGAGGGCGGCTACACCTAC. Protein sequence: CSARVVTGEGGYTY.

This clonotype was seen many times. This chain joins TRBV6-4 and TRBJ1-1; D may be TRBD1 (5 bases). The CDR3 runs 15 residues. V lost 4 bases and J lost 6, with 18 bases in between. CDR1 and CDR2 (germline): MRHNA, SNTAGT. Here the CDR3 reads CASSAESGTLAEAFF. The CDR3 coding sequence is TGTGCCAGCAGTGCCGAATCGGGGACTTTAGCTGAAGCTTTCTTT.

This clonotype appeared many times. The gene calls are TRBV7-9 and TRBJ1-5; D remains ambiguous. V gave up 5 bases and J gave up 4 bases, with 6 bases separating them. The germline V gene encodes CDR1 SEHNR and CDR2 FQNEAQ (reference sequence). The CDR3 sequence is 12 residues long. CDR3 bases: TGTGCCAGCAGCACTGTAAATCAGCCCCAGCATTTT. Protein product: CASSTVNQPQHF.

In its sample, this clonotype was seen many times. V and J are TRBV9 and TRBJ2-7, with D perhaps matching TRBD2 (6 bases). V was trimmed by 2 bases and J by 0 bases, leaving 12 bases between them. The CDR3 loop spans 15 amino acids. Germline lookup yields CDR1 SGDLS and CDR2 YYNGEE. The CDR3 region has the DNA TGTGCCAGCAGCGTGGGGGGTCGGAGCTCCTACGAGCAGTACTTC. Encoded protein: CASSVGGRSSYEQYF.

The chain carries TRBV12-3 or TRBV12-4 and TRBJ1-1; D perhaps matches TRBD1 (6 bases). V lost 0 bases and J lost 6, with 14 bases in between. CDR3 length: 15 amino acids. DNA for the CDR3: TGTGCCAGCAGTTTAGCGCCAGGGGTGAAGGCTGAAGCTTTCTTT. Encoded protein: CASSLAPGVKAEAFF.

J is TRBJ1-1 and V is TRBV3-1; D remains ambiguous. V was clipped by 1 base and J by 1 base, with 10 bases between them. The CDR3 contains 15 residues. The germline V gene encodes CDR1 LGHDT and CDR2 YNNKEL (reference sequence). CDR3 loop: CASSQVTRQNTEAFF. The CDR3 coding sequence is TGTGCCAGCAGCCAAGTAACCAGGCAGAACACTGAAGCTTTCTTT.

This clonotype showed up many times. CDR3 protein: CATSVGTAETQYF. For the CDR3, the DNA is TGTGCCACCAGTGTTGGGACCGCGGAGACCCAGTACTTC. J is TRBJ2-5 and V is TRBV24-1; D possibly matches TRBD1 or TRBD2 (5 bases each). The CDR3 length is 13 residues. Trimming stripped 5 bases from V and 5 bases from J, with 11 bases between. CDR1 KGHDR and CDR2 SFDVKD come from the germline V gene.

This clonotype came up many times. The gene calls are TRBV12-3 or TRBV12-4 and TRBJ2-2; TRBD1 matches at 7 bases. After removal of 7 bases from V and 5 bases from J, the junction contained 7 bases not matched to a gene. The CDR3 is 14 amino acids. CDR3 coding DNA: TGTGCCAGCAATATAACAGGGGAGACCGGGGAGCTGTTTTTT. Protein product: CASNITGETGELFF.

This clonotype was seen many times. V and J are TRBV5-6 and TRBJ1-5; D ambiguous. The CDR3 sequence is 14 residues long. V lost 4 bases and J lost 6, with 14 bases in between. In germline, CDR1 is SGHDT, CDR2 YYEEEE. CDR3 sequence (DNA): TGTGCCAGCAGCCAACACCGAGCGGGTCAGCCCCAGCATTTT. Translation gives CASSQHRAGQPQHF.

This clonotype was observed many times. The genes are TRBV30 and TRBJ2-7, with a weak D call TRBD2 (5 bases). The V gene's germline CDR1 is GTSNPN and CDR2 SVGIG (reference sequence). Trimming stripped 0 bases from V and 6 bases from J, with 6 bases between. The CDR3 has 11 residues. In nucleotides, the CDR3 is TGTGCCTGGAGTGTCGGGATCGAGCAGTACTTC. As protein: CAWSVGIEQYF.

This clonotype was counted many times. The chain is built from TRBV12-3 or TRBV12-4 and TRBJ1-3; tentative D call: TRBD1 (6 bases). This CDR3 spans 17 amino acids. The V and J ends lost 5 bases and 1 base respectively, with 18 bases between them. CDR3 sequence (DNA): TGTGCCAGCAGTCCCACCGTGACAGGAACATCTGGAAACACCATATATTTT. This sequence encodes CASSPTVTGTSGNTIYF.

This clonotype was counted many times. The rearrangement links TRBV28 to TRBJ1-1; D unclear. CDR3 length: 13 amino acids. Germline lookup yields CDR1 MDHEN and CDR2 SYDVKM. V was pared by 2 bases and J by 4 bases, with 8 bases between. This CDR3 reads CASSLSILTEAFF. CDR3 DNA sequence: TGTGCCAGCAGTTTAAGCATTCTCACTGAAGCTTTCTTT.

This clonotype was observed many times. V and J are TRBV5-6 and TRBJ2-5; D is unresolved. The length of the CDR3 is 14 residues. Trimming took off 1 base at V and 2 bases at J, with 9 bases between the two ends. From germline, CDR1 is SGHDT and CDR2 YYEEEE. CDR3 nucleotide sequence: TGTGCCAGCAGCTTGCATAAGGTACAAGAGACCCAGTACTTC. As protein: CASSLHKVQETQYF.

This clonotype was counted ten times or more. The chain employs TRBV27 and TRBJ2-7, with 13 bases identical to TRBD2. The V segment lost 5 bases and the J segment 6 bases; nucleotides outside the gene matches: 19. The CDR3 has 19 amino acids. Germline CDR1 is MNHEY and CDR2 is SMNVEV (reference sequence). CDR3 coding DNA: TGTGCCAGCAGTCCTTTACCCGGGACTAGCGGGGCGCTGGGGGGCGAGCAGTACTTC. As protein: CASSPLPGTSGALGGEQYF.

This clonotype was recorded many times. This rearrangement joins TRBV27 to TRBJ1-1; D gene uncertain. Deletions cut 4 bases from V and 7 bases from J, with 16 bases between. The CDR3 covers 14 residues. Looked up from germline, CDR1 is MNHEY and CDR2 is SMNVEV (reference sequence). The CDR3 DNA reads as TGTGCCAGCAGTTCCCTGGGCGGAAGTGGTGAAGCTTTCTTT. This codes for CASSSLGGSGEAFF.

Ten or more counts support this clonotype. This rearrangement joins TRBV6-5 to TRBJ2-5; no firm D call. This CDR3 is built from 15 residues. V lost 3 bases and J 2 bases, leaving 13 bases between the germline ends. Germline V gene sequence: CDR1 MNHEY, CDR2 SVGAGI. The CDR3 protein is CASSYRLSDQETQYF. The DNA of the CDR3 is TGTGCCAGCAGTTATAGGTTGTCGGATCAAGAGACCCAGTACTTC.